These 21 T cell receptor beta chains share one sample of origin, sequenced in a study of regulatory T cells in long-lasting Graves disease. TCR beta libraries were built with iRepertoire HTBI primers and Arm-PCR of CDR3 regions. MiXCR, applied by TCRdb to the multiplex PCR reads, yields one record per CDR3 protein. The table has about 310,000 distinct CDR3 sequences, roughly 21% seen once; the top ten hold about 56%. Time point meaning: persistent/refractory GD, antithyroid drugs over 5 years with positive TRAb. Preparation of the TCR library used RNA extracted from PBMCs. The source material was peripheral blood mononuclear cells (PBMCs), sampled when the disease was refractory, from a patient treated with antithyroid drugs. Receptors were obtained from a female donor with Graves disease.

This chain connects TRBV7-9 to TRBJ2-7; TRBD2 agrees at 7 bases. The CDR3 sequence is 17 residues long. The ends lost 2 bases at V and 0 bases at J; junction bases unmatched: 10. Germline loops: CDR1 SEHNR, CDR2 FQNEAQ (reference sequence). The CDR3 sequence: CASSLIRGGRTSYEQYF. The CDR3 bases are TGTGCCAGCAGCTTAATCCGCGGGGGTCGGACCTCCTACGAGCAGTACTTC. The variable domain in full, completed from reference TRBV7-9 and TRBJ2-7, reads DTGVSQNPRHKITKRGQNVTFRCDPISEHNRLYWYRQTLGQGPEFLTYFQNEAQLEKSRLLSDRFSAERPKGSFSTLEIQRTEQGDSAMYLCASSLIRGGRTSYEQYFGPGTRLTVT.

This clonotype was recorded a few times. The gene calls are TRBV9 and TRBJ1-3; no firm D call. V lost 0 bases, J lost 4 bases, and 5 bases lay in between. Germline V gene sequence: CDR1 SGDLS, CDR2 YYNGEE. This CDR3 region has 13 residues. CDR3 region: CASSVGPGNTIYF. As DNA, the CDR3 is TGTGCCAGCAGCGTAGGGCCGGGAAACACCATATATTTT.

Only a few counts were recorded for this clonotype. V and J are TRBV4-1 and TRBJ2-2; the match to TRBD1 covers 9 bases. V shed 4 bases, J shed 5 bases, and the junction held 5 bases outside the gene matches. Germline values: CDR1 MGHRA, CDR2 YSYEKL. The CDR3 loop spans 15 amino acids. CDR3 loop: CASSLTGGGTGELFF. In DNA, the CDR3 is TGCGCCAGCAGCCTGACAGGGGGAGGAACCGGGGAGCTGTTTTTT.

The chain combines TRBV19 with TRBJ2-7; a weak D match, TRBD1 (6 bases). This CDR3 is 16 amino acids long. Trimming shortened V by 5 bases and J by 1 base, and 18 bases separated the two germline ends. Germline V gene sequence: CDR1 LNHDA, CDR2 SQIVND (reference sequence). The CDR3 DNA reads TGTGCCAGTAGTCGCGGGCCACAGGGCCCTTCCTACGAGCAGTACTTC. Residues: CASSRGPQGPSYEQYF. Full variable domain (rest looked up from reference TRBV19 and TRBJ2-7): DGGITQSPKYLFRKEGQNVTLSCEQNLNHDAMYWYRQDPGQGLRLIYYSQIVNDFQKGDIAEGYSVSREKKESFPLTVTSAQKNPTAFYLCASSRGPQGPSYEQYFGPGTRLTVT.

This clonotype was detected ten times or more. CDR3 protein: CASTSGSLLTNQPQHF. CDR3 bases: TGTGCCAGCACCTCCGGGAGCCTTTTGACGAATCAGCCCCAGCATTTT. The chain is built from TRBV6-1 and TRBJ1-5; no definite D call. The CDR3 runs to 16 residues. The ends were cut back, 7 bases at V and 4 bases at J, with 20 bases in the middle. Germline values: CDR1 MNHNS, CDR2 SASEGT.

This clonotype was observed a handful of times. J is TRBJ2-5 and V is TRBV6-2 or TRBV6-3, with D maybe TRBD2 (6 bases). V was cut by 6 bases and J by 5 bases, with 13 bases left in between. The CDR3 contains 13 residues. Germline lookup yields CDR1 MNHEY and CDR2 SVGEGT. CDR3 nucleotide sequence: TGTGCCAGCAGCTACCTGGAGGGGGAGACCCAGTACTTC. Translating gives CASSYLEGETQYF.

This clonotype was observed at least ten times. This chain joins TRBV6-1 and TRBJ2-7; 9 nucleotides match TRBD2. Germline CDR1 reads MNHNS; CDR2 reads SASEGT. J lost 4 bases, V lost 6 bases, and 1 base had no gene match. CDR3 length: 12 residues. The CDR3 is CASRTSGYEQYF. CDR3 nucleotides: TGTGCCAGCAGGACTAGCGGTTACGAGCAGTACTTC.

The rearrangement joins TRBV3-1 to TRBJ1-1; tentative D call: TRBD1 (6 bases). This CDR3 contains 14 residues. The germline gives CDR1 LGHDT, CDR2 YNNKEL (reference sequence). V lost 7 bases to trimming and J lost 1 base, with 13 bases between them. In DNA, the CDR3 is TGTGCCAGCAAACAGGGAGCCACGAACACTGAAGCTTTCTTT. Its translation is CASKQGATNTEAFF.

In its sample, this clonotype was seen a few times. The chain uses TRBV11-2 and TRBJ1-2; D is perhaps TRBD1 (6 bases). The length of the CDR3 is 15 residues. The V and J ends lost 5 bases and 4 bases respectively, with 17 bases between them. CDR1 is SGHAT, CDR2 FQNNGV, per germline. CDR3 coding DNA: TGTGCCAGCAGCCCCGGGACATTTTTCACCTATGGCTACACCTTC. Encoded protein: CASSPGTFFTYGYTF.

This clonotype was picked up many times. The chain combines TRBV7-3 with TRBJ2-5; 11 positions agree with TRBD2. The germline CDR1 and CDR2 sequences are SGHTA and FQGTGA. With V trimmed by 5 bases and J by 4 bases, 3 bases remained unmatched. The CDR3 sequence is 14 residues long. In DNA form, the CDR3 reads TGTGCCAGCAGCATAGCGGGAGGGCGAGAGACCCAGTACTTC. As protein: CASSIAGGRETQYF.

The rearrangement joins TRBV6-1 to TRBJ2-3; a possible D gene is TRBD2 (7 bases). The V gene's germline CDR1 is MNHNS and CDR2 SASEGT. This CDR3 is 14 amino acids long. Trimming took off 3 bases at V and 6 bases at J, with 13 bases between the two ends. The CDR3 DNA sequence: TGTGCCAGCAGTGAGGGGGCGGGAGACGATACGCAGTATTTT. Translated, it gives CASSEGAGDDTQYF.

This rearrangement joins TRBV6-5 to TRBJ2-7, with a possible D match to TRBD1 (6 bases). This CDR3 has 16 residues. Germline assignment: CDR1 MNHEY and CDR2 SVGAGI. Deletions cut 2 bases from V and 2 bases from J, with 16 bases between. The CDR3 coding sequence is TGTGCCAGCAGTTACGGTACCCAGGGGAGTGCCTACGAGCAGTACTTC. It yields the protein CASSYGTQGSAYEQYF.

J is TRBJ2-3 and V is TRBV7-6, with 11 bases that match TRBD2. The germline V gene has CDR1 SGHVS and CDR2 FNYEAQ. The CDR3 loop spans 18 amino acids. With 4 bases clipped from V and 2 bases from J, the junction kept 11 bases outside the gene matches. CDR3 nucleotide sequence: TGTGCCAGCAGCTCACCGCCGGGACTAGCGGTACCCACAGATACGCAGTATTTT. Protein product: CASSSPPGLAVPTDTQYF.

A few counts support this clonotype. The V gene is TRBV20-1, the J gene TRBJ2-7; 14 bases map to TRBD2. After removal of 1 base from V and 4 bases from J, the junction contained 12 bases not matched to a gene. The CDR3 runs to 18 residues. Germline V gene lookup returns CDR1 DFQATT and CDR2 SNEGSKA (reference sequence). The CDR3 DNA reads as TGCAGTGCTAGAGTCCAAGGACTAGCGGGAGGACCGGGGTACGAGCAGTACTTC. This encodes CSARVQGLAGGPGYEQYF.

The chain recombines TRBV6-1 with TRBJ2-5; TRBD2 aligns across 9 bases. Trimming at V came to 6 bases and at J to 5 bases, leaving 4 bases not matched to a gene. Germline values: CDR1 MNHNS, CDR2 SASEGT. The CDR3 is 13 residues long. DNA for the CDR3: TGTGCCAGCAGCGACGGGACTAGCGAGACCCAGTACTTC. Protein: CASSDGTSETQYF.

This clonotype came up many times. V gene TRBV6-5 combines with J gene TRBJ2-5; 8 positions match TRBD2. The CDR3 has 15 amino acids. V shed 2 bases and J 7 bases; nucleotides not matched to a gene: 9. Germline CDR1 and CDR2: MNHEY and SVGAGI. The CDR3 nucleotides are TGTGCCAGCAGTTACCCGGGAGGGAAACGGATGACCCAGTACTTC. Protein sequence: CASSYPGGKRMTQYF.

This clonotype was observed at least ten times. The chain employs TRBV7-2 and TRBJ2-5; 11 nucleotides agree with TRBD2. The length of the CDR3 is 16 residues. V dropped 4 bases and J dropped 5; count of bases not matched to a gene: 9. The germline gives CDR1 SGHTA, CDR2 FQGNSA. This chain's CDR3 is CASSSGLAGLHETQYF. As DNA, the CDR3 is TGTGCCAGCAGCTCCGGACTAGCGGGCTTGCATGAGACCCAGTACTTC.

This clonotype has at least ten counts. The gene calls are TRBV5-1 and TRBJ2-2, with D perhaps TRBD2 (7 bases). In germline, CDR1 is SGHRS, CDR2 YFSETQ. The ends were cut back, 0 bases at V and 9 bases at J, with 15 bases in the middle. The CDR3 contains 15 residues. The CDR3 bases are TGCGCCAGCAGCTTGGACCAAGGGGGGGTGAGGGAGCTGTTTTTT. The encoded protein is CASSLDQGGVRELFF. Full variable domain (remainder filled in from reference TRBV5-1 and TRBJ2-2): KAGVTQTPRYLIKTRGQQVTLSCSPISGHRSVSWYQQTPGQGLQFLFEYFSETQRNKGNFPGRFSGRQFSNSRSEMNVSTLELGDSALYLCASSLDQGGVRELFFGEGSRLTVL.

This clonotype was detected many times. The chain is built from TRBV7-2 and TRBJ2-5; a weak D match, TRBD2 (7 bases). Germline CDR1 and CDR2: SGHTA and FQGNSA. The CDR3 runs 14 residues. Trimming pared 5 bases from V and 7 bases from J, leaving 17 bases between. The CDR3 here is CASSPQGGVGTQYF. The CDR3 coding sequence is TGTGCCAGCAGCCCACAGGGAGGGGTGGGGACCCAGTACTTC.

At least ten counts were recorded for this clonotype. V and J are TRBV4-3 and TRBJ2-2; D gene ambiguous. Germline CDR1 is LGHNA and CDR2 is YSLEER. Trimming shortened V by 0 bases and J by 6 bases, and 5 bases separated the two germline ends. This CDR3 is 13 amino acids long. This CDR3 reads CASSQDISGELFF. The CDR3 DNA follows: TGCGCCAGCAGCCAAGATATTTCCGGGGAGCTGTTTTTT.

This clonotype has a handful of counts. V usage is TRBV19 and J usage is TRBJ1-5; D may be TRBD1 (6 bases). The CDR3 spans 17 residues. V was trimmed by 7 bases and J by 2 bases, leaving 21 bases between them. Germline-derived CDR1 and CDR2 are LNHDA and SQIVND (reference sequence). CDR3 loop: CASKPGAAYYGNQPQHF. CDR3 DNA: TGTGCCAGTAAGCCAGGGGCCGCGTATTATGGCAATCAGCCCCAGCATTTT. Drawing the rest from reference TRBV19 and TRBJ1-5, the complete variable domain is DGGITQSPKYLFRKEGQNVTLSCEQNLNHDAMYWYRQDPGQGLRLIYYSQIVNDFQKGDIAEGYSVSREKKESFPLTVTSAQKNPTAFYLCASKPGAAYYGNQPQHFGDGTRLSIL.